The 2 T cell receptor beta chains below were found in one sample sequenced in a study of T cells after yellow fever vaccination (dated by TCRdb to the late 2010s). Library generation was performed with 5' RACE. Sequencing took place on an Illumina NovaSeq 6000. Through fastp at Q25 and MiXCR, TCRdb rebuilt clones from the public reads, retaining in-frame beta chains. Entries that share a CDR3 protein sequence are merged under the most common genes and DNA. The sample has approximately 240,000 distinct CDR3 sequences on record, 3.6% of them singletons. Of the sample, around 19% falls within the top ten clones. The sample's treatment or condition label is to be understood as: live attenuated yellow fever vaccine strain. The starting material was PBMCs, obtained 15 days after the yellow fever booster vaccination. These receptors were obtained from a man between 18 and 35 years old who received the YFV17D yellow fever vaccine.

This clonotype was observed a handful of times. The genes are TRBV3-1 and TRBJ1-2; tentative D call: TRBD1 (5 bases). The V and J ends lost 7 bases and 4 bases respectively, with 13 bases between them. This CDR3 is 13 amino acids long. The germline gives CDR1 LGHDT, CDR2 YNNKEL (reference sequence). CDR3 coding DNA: TGTGCCAGCAAAGAACCCGGGGGCTATGGCTACACCTTC. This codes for CASKEPGGYGYTF.

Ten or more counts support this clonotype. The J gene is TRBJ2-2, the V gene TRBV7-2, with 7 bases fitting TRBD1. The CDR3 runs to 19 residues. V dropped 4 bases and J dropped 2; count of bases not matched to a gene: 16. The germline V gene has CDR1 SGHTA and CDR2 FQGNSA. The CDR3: CASSSHFIGTAINTGELFF. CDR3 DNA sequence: TGTGCCAGCAGCTCCCATTTTATCGGGACAGCTATTAACACCGGGGAGCTGTTTTTT.